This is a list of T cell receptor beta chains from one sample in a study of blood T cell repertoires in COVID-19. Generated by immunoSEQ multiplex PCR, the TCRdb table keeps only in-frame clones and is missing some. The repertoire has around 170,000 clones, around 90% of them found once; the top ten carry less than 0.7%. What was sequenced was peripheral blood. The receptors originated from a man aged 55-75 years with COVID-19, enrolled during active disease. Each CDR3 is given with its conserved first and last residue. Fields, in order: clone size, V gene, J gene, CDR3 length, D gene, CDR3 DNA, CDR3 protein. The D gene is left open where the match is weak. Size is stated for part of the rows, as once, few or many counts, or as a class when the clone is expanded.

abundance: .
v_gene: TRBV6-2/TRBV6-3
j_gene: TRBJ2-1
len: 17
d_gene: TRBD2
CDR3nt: TGTGCCAGCAGTCCGGGAGTCGGGAGGGACTCCTACAATGAGCAGTTCTTC
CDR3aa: CASSPGVGRDSYNEQFF

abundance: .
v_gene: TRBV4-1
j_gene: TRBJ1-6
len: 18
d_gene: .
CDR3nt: TGCGCCAGCAGCCAGGATCGGTGGGGAGGGTCCTATAATTCACCCCTCCACTTT
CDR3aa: CASSQDRWGGSYNSPLHF

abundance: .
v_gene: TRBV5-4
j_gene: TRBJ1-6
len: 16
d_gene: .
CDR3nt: TGTGCCAGCAGCTTGGAGCGGGGGGCTGCGAATTCACCCCTCCACTTT
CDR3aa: CASSLERGAANSPLHF

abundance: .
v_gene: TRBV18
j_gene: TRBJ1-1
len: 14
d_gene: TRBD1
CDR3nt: TGTGCCAGCTCACAACAGGGGGCCAACACTGAAGCTTTCTTT
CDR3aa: CASSQQGANTEAFF

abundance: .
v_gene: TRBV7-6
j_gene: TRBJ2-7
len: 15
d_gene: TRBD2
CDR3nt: TGTGCCAGCAGCTTAGCTAGCGGGGTCTCCTACGAGCAGTACTTC
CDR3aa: CASSLASGVSYEQYF

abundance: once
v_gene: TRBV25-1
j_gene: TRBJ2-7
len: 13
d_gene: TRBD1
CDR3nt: TGTGCCAGCAACACCGGGACAGCCTACGAGCAGTACTTC
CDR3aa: CASNTGTAYEQYF

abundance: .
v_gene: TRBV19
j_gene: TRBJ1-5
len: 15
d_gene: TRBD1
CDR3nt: TGTGCCAGTAGTATCCCGGGACAGGACAATCAGCCCCAGCATTTT
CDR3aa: CASSIPGQDNQPQHF

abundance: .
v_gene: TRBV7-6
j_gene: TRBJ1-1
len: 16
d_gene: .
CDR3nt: TGTGCCAGCAGCTTAGTAACAGGCCTCTCGAACACTGAAGCTTTCTTT
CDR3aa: CASSLVTGLSNTEAFF

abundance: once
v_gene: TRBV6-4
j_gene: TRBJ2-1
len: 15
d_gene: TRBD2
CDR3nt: TGTGCCAGCAGTGGTGGGACTAGCGGTTACAATGAGCAGTTCTTC
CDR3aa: CASSGGTSGYNEQFF

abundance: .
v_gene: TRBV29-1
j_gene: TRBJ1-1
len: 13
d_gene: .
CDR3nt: TGCAGCGTTACAGGGTTAGGTGACACTGAAGCTTTCTTT
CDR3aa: CSVTGLGDTEAFF

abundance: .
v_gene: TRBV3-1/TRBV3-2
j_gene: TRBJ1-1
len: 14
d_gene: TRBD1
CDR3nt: TGTGCCAGCAGCTCCTTCGACAGGGACTCTGAAGCTTTCTTT
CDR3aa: CASSSFDRDSEAFF

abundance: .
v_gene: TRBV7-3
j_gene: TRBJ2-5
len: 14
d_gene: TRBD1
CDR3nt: TGTGCCAGCAGCTGGACAGGGGGCGGGGAGACCCAGTACTTC
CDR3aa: CASSWTGGGETQYF

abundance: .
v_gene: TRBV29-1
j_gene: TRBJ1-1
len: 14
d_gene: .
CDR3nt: TGCAGCGGATCGGACAGAATAACCTACACTGAAGCTTTCTTT
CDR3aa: CSGSDRITYTEAFF

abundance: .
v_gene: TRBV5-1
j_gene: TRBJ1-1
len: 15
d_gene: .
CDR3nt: TGCGCCAGCAGCACCCTGGCAGGGGTGAACACTGAAGCTTTCTTT
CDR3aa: CASSTLAGVNTEAFF

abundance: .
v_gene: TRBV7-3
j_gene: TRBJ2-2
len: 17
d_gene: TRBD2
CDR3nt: TGTGCCCCCAACGGGACTAGCGGGGGAGAATACACCGGGGAGCTGTTTTTT
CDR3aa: CAPNGTSGGEYTGELFF

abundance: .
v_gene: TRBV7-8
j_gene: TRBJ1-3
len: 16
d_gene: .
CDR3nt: TGTGCCAGCAGCCTTTCCGGGGGAGGCACGAGAAACACCATATATTTT
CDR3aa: CASSLSGGGTRNTIYF